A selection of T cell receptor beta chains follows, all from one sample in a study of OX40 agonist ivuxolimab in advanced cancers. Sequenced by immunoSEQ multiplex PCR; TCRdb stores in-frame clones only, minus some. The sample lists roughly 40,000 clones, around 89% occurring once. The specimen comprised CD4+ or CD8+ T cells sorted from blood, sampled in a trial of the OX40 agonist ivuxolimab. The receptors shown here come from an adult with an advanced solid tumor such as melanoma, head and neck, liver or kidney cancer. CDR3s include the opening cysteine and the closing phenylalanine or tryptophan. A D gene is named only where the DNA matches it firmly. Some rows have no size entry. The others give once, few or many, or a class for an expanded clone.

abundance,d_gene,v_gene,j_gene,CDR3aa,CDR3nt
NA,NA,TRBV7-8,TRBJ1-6,CASTPRRDLSSYNSPLHF,TGTGCCAGTACTCCCCGTAGGGACCTGAGCTCCTATAATTCACCCCTCCACTTT
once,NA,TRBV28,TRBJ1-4,CASRDLIHRSRTTATNEKLFF,TGTGCCAGCAGGGATTTAATCCACAGGAGTAGAACAACTGCAACTAATGAAAAACTGTTTTTT
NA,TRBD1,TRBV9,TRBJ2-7,CASSVDRVAYEQYF,TGTGCCAGCAGCGTCGACAGGGTCGCCTACGAGCAGTACTTC
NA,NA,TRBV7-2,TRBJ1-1,CASSRDGIEAFF,TGTGCCAGCAGCCGGGACGGCATTGAAGCTTTCTTT
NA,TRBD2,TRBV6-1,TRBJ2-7,CASSESWGGEQYF,TGTGCCAGCAGTGAATCTTGGGGGGGGGAGCAGTACTTC
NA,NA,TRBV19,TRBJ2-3,CASSILGASTDTQYF,TGTGCCAGTAGTATTCTCGGTGCTAGCACAGATACGCAGTATTTT
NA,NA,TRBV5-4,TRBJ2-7,CASSSNPGTPEQYF,TGTGCCAGCAGCTCGAACCCCGGGACTCCCGAGCAGTACTTC
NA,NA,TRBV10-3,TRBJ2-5,CAISEVVTETQYF,TGTGCCATCAGTGAAGTGGTCACGGAGACCCAGTACTTC
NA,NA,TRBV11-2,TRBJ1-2,CASSLAGTAGYTF,TGTGCCAGCAGCTTAGCCGGGACGGCCGGCTACACCTTC
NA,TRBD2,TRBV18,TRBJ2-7,CASSPRTSASYEQYF,TGTGCCAGCTCACCGAGGACTAGCGCATCCTACGAGCAGTACTTC
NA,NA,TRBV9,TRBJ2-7,CASSVVGSSYEQYF,TGTGCCAGCAGCGTAGTAGGATCCAGCTACGAGCAGTACTTC
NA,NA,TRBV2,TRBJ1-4,CASRVEANEKLFF,TGTGCCAGCAGGGTAGAGGCTAATGAAAAACTGTTTTTT
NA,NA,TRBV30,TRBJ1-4,CAWTAKTGQIREKLFF,TGTGCCTGGACCGCTAAGACAGGTCAGATCAGGGAAAAACTGTTTTTT
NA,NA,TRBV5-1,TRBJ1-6,CASSLAAGRRSPLHF,TGCGCCAGCAGCTTGGCGGCAGGGCGAAGATCACCCCTCCACTTT
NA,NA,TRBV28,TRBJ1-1,CASRRSTEAFF,TGTGCCAGCAGGAGGAGCACTGAAGCTTTCTTT
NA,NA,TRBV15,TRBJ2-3,CATSRGGGHTQYF,TGTGCCACCAGCAGAGGGGGGGGGCATACGCAGTATTTT
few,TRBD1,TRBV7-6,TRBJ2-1,CASSSLGTGSYNEQFF,TGTGCCAGCAGCTCTCTAGGGACAGGGAGCTACAATGAGCAGTTCTTC
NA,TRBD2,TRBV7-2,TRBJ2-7,CASSLVAGNTYEQYF,TGTGCCAGCAGCTTAGTAGCGGGGAATACATACGAGCAGTACTTC
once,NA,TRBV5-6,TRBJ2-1,CASSLRYRGQRRQFF,TGTGCCAGCAGCTTGCGATACCGCGGACAGAGACGACAGTTCTTC
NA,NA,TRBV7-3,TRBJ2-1,CASSLGLHPRNEQFF,TGTGCCAGCAGCTTAGGGCTCCACCCCAGGAATGAGCAGTTCTTC
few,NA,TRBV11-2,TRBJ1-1,CASSWDGGKRTEAFF,TGTGCCAGCAGCTGGGACGGGGGTAAGAGGACTGAAGCTTTCTTT
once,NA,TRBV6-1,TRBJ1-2,CASSDDTGPNYGYTF,TGTGCCAGCAGTGACGATACCGGGCCAAACTATGGCTACACCTTC
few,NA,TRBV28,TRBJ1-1,CASRWGASPTEAFF,TGTGCCAGCCGGTGGGGGGCGTCTCCCACTGAAGCTTTCTTT
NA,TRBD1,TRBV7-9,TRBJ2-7,CASSRQGGRAYEQYF,TGTGCCAGCAGCCGACAGGGCGGGCGCGCCTACGAGCAGTACTTC
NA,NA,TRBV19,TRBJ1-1,CASSINFGDTEAFF,TGTGCCAGTAGTATCAATTTTGGTGACACTGAAGCTTTCTTT
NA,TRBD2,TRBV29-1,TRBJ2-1,CSVDAGVGNEQFF,TGCAGCGTTGACGCGGGAGTAGGAAATGAGCAGTTCTTC
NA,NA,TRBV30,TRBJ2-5,CAWSVLLRETQYF,TGTGCCTGGAGTGTACTTCTCCGGGAGACCCAGTACTTC
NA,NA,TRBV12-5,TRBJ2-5,CASGLEKPLETQYF,TGTGCTAGTGGTTTGGAAAAACCGCTGGAGACCCAGTACTTC
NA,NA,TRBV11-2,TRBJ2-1,CASSLPPREREQFF,TGTGCCAGCAGCTTACCCCCCAGGGAAAGGGAGCAGTTCTTC
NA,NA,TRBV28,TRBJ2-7,CASRAGAESPYEQYF,TGTGCCAGCAGGGCGGGGGCAGAGAGTCCCTACGAGCAGTACTTC
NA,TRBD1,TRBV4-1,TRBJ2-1,CASSLGPGQGYNEQFF,TGCGCCAGCAGCCTTGGACCGGGACAGGGCTATAATGAGCAGTTCTTC
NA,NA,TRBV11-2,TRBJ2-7,CASSLGVGGVSYEQYF,TGTGCCAGCAGCTTAGGGGTAGGGGGAGTTTCCTACGAGCAGTACTTC
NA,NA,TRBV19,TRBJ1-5,CASSMMAVSSNQPQHF,TGTGCCAGTAGTATGATGGCCGTCTCTAGCAATCAGCCCCAGCATTTT
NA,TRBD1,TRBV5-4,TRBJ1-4,CASSLRTGFTTNEKLFF,TGTGCCAGCAGCCTTAGGACAGGATTTACAACTAATGAAAAACTGTTTTTT
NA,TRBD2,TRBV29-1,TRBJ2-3,CSVDDHSSGSTDTQYF,TGCAGCGTTGATGACCATTCTAGCGGGAGCACAGATACGCAGTATTTT
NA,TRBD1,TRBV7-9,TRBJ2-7,CASSSRDRGEQYF,TGTGCCAGCAGCTCCCGAGACAGGGGCGAGCAGTACTTC